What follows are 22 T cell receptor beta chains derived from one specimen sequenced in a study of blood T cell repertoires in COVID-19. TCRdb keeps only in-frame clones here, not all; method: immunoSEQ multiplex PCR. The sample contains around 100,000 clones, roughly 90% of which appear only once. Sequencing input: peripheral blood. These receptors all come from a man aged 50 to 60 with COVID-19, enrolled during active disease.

This CDR3 reads CASSQAGLAGMETQYF. The CDR3 bases are TGCGCCAGCAGCCAAGCGGGACTAGCGGGGATGGAGACCCAGTACTTC. The chain joins TRBV4-1 to TRBJ2-5; TRBD2 agrees at 13 bases. Germline assignment: CDR1 MGHRA and CDR2 YSYEKL. V lost 1 base and J lost 5; bases outside the gene matches: 4. The CDR3 sequence is 16 residues long.

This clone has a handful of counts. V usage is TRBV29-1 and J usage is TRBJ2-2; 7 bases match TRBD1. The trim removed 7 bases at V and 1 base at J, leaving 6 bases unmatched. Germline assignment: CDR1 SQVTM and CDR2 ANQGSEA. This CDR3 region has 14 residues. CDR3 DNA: TGCAGCGCCGTGGGACAGTTGAACACCGGGGAGCTGTTTTTT. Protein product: CSAVGQLNTGELFF.

CDR3 sequence (DNA): TGTGCCAGCAGTGTTAGCGGGGGGCCTTCCTACGAGCAGTACTTC. Its protein product is CASSVSGGPSYEQYF. The chain has TRBV6-6 and TRBJ2-7; 10 bases fit TRBD2. This CDR3 contains 15 residues. J was trimmed by 1 base and V by 5 bases; bases with no gene match: 5. The germline V gene encodes CDR1 MNHNY and CDR2 SVGAGI (reference sequence).

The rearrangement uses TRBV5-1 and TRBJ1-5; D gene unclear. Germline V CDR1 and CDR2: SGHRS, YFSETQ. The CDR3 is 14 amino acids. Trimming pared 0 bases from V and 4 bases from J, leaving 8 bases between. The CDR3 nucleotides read TGCGCCAGCAGCTTGGGAGGGATTAATCAGCCCCAGCATTTT. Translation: CASSLGGINQPQHF.

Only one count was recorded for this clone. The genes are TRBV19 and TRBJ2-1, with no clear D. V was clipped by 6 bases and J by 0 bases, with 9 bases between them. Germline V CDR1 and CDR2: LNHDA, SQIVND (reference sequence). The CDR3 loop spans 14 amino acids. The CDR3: CASRGASSYNEQFF. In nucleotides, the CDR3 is TGTGCCAGTAGGGGCGCGAGCTCCTACAATGAGCAGTTCTTC.

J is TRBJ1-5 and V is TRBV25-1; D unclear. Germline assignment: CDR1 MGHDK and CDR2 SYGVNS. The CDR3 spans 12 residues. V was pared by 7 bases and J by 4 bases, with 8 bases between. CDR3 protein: CASKAGNQPQHF. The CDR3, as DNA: TGTGCCAGCAAGGCGGGAAATCAGCCCCAGCATTTT.

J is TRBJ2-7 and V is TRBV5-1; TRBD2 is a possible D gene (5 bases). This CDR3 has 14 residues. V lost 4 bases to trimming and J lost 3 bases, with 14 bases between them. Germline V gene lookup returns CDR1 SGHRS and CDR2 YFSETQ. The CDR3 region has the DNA TGCGCCAGCAGCCCGAATGAGGGTAGCTACGAGCAGTACTTC. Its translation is CASSPNEGSYEQYF.

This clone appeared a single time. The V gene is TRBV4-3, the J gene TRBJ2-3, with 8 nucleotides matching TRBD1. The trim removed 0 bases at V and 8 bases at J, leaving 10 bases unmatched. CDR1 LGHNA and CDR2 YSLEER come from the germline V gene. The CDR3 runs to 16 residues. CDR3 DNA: TGCGCCAGCAGCCAAGATGCAGGGGGCACTCTTGGTACGCAGTATTTT. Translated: CASSQDAGGTLGTQYF.

The CDR3 sequence is CASSPIGQGTNYGYTF. The CDR3 coding sequence is TGTGCCAGCAGCCCGATCGGACAGGGGACCAACTATGGCTACACCTTC. The rearrangement uses TRBV5-4 and TRBJ1-2, with 9 bases lining up with TRBD1. CDR3 size: 16 residues. Germline-derived CDR1 and CDR2 are SGHNT and YYREEE (reference sequence). V was clipped by 4 bases and J by 2 bases; unmatched bases: 9.

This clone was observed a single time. The CDR3 here is CASSTGQSFSGNTIYF. DNA of the CDR3: TGCGCCAGCAGCACGGGACAGTCTTTCTCTGGAAACACCATATATTTT. The genes are TRBV5-1 and TRBJ1-3, with 7 bases matching TRBD1. The germline V gene has CDR1 SGHRS and CDR2 YFSETQ. V was clipped by 4 bases and J by 0 bases; unmatched bases: 7. The CDR3 sequence is 16 residues long.

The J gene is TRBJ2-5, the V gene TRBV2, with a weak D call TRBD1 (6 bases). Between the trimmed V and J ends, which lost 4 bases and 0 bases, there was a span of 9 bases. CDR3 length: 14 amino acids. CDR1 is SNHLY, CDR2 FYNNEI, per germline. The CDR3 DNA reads TGTGCCAGCAGTGGGACAGATGACCAAGAGACCCAGTACTTC. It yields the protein CASSGTDDQETQYF.

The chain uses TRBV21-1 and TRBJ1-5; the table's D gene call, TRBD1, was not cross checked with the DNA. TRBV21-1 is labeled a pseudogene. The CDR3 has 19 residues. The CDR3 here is CASSKRTKTTGTDYVAQHF. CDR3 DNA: TGTGCCAGCAGCAAGCGAACCAAGACTACAGGGACCGATTACGTGGCCCAGCATTTT.

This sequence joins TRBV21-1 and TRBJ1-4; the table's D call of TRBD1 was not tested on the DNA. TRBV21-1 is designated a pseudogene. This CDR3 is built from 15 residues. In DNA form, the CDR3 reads TGTGCCAGCAGCGGTCCGGGACAGCCTAATGAAAAACTGTTTTTT. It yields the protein CASSGPGQPNEKLFF.

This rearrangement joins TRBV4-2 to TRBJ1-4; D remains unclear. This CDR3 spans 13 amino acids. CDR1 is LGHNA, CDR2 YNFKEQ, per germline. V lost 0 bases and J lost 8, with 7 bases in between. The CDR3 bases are TGTGCCAGCAGCCAAGATAATCGGGAAAAACTGTTTTTT. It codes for CASSQDNREKLFF.

CDR3 in amino acids: CASSLDSSGANVLTF. The CDR3 region has the DNA TGTGCCAGCAGCTTAGACAGCTCTGGGGCCAACGTCCTGACTTTC. The chain joins TRBV11-3 to TRBJ2-6; no definite D call. The CDR3 contains 15 residues. The V gene lost 0 bases and the J gene lost 0 bases, with 3 bases spanning the gap. CDR1 and CDR2 from the germline V gene are SGHNT and YENEEA.

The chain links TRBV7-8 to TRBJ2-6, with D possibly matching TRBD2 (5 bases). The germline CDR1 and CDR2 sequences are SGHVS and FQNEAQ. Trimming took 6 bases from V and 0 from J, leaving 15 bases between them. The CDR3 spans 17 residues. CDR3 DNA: TGTGCCAGCAGGAAACAACTAGGAAACTCTGGGGCCAACGTCCTGACTTTC. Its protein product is CASRKQLGNSGANVLTF.

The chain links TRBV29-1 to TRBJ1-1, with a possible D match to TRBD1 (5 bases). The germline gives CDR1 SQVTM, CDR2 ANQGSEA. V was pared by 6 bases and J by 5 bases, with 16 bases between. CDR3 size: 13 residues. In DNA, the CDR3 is TGCAGCGTAACCGGGACTCGCGGGACTGAAGCTTTCTTT. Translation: CSVTGTRGTEAFF.

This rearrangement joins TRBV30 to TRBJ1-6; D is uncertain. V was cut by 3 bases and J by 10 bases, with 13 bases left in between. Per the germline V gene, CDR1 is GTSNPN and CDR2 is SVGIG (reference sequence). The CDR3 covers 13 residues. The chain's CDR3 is CAWRGVDRSPLHF. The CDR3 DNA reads TGTGCCTGGAGGGGAGTAGACCGATCACCCCTCCACTTT.

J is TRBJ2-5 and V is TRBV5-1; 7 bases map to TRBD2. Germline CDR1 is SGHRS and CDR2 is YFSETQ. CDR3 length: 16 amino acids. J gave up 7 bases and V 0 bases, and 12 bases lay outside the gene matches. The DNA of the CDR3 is TGCGCCAGCAGCTTGGTAAGCGGGGACCTAACCGGGACCCAGTACTTC. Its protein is CASSLVSGDLTGTQYF.

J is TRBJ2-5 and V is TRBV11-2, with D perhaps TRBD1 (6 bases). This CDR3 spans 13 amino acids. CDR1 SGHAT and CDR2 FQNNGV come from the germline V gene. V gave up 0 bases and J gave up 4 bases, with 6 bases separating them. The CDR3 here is CASSLDRGETQYF. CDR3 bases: TGTGCCAGCAGCTTAGACAGGGGAGAGACCCAGTACTTC. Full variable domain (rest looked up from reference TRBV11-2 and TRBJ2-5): EAGVAQSPRYKIIEKRQSVAFWCNPISGHATLYWYQQILGQGPKLLIQFQNNGVVDDSQLPKDRFSAERLKGVDSTLKIQPAKLEDSAVYLCASSLDRGETQYFGPGTRLLVL.

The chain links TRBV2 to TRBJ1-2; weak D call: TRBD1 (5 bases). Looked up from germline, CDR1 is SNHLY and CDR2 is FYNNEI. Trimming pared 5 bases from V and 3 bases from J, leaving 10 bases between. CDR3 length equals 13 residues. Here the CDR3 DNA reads TGTGCCAGCAGTAGCGGGGGTTACTATGGCTACACCTTC. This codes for CASSSGGYYGYTF.

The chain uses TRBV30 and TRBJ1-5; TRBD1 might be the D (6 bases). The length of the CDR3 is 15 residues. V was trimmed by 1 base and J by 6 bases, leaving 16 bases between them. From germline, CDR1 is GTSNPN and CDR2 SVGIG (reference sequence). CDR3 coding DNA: TGTGCCTGGAGTGCGAGGCAGGGGATGCGTCAGCCCCAGCATTTT. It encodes CAWSARQGMRQPQHF.